Included here is one TCR beta chain sequence, with context. No antigen is known for it. The data belong to a study of cytomegalovirus exposure and HLA in healthy donors. Study outcomes and limitations: Accurate predictions that matched the HLA-A and HLA-B alleles of most subjects were reportedly made from TCR beta sequences. The study flagged approximately 180 TCR beta chains as cytomegalovirus-associated.

Germline V lookup: CDR1 MNHEY, CDR2 SMNVEV (reference sequence). The CDR3 loop spans 13 amino acids. The germline V and J ends were trimmed by 8 bases and 2 bases, with 11 bases remaining between them. It was with 60 Vbeta and 13 Jbeta primers that the PCR ran. The protocol was immunoSEQ multiplex PCR, while the TCRdb copy is restricted to in-frame clones and leaves out a portion. The table lists 200,000 or so clones, under 80% of them singletons, with about 0.23% in the top ten. The clonotype was recovered from a girl under 10 years old in good health and CMV-seronegative. The J gene is TRBJ2-3, the V gene TRBV27; the D is unclear. Sequencing input: PBMCs. The CDR3 protein is CASGNSVTDTQYF. The CDR3 coding sequence is TGTGCCAGCGGTAATAGTGTCACAGATACGCAGTATTTT.